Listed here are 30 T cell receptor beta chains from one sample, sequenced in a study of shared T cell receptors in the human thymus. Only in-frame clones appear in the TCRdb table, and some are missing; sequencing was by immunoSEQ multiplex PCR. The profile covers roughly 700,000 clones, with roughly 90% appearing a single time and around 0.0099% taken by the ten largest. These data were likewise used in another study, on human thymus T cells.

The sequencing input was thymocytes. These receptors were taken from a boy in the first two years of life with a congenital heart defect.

The CDR3 DNA reads as TGTGCCATCCAACCCCGGGACAGTAAAGAGACCCAGTACTTC. As protein: CAIQPRDSKETQYF. The rearrangement links TRBV21-1 to TRBJ2-5; the table's D call, TRBD1, was not checked against the DNA. TRBV21-1 constitutes a pseudogene. There are 14 residues in the CDR3.

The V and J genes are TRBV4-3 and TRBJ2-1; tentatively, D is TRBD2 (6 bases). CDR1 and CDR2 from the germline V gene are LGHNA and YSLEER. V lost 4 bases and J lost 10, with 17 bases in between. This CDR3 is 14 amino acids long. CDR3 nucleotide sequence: TGCGCCAGCAGCCGAAGGAGCCGGGAGCACGAGCAGTTCTTC. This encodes CASSRRSREHEQFF.

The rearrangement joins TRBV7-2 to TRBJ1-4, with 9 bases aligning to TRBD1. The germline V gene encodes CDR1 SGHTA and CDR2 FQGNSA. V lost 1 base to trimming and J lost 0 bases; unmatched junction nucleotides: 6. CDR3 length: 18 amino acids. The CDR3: CASSLEQGAMATNEKLFF. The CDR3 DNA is TGTGCCAGCAGCTTAGAACAGGGGGCGATGGCAACTAATGAAAAACTGTTTTTT.

The chain's CDR3 is CASSWGDRGLYEQYF. CDR3 nucleotide sequence: TGTGCCAGCAGTTGGGGCGACAGGGGGCTCTACGAGCAGTACTTC. The chain couples TRBV27 to TRBJ2-7; the match to TRBD1 covers 10 bases. Germline-derived CDR1 and CDR2 are MNHEY and SMNVEV (reference sequence). The CDR3 is made up of 15 amino acids. After removal of 4 bases from V and 3 bases from J, the junction contained 6 bases not matched to a gene.

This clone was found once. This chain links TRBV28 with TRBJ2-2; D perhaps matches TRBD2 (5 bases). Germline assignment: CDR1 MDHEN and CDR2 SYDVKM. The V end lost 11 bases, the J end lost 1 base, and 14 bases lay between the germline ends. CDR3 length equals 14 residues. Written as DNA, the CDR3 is TGTGCCGTAGATAATCGGGGGAACACCGGGGAGCTGTTTTTT. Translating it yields CAVDNRGNTGELFF.

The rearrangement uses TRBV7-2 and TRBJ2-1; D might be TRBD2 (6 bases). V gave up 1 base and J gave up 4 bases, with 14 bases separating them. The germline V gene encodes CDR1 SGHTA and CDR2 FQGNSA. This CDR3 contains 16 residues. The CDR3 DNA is TGTGCCAGCAGCTTAGAGGTCTTAGCGGCGTACAATGAGCAGTTCTTC. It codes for CASSLEVLAAYNEQFF.

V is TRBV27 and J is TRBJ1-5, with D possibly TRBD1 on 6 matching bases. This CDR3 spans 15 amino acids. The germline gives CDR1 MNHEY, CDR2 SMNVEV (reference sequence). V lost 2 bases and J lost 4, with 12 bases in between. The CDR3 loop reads CASSLKGERNQPQHF. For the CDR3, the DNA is TGTGCCAGCAGTTTAAAGGGGGAAAGGAATCAGCCCCAGCATTTT.

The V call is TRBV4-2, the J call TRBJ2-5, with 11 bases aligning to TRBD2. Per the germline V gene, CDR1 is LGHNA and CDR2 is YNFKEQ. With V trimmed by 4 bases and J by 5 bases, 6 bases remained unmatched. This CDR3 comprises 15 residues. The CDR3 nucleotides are TGTGCCAGCAGCCTTAGCGGGAGGGCCGGGGAGACCCAGTACTTC. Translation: CASSLSGRAGETQYF.

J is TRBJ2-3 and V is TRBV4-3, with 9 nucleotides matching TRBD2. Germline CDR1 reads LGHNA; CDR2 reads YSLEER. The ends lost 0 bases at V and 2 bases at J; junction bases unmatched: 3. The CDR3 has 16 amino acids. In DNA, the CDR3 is TGCGCCAGCAGCCAAGATACTAGCGGGTCCACAGATACGCAGTATTTT. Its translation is CASSQDTSGSTDTQYF.

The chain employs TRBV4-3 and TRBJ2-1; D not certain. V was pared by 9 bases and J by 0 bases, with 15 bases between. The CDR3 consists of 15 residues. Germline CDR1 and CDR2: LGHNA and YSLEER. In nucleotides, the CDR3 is TGCGCCAGTACGTATAGCAGCGACTCCTACAATGAGCAGTTCTTC. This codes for CASTYSSDSYNEQFF.

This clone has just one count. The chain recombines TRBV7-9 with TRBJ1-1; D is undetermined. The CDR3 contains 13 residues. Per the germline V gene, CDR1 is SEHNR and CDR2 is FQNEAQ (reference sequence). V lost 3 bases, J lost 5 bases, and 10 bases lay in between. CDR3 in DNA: TGTGCCAGCAGCTTTGCAGGAGGGACTGAAGCTTTCTTT. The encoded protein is CASSFAGGTEAFF.

CDR3 nucleotide sequence: TGCGCCACAACGGGGGGTAGCGGGACCGAGCAGTACTTC. Its translation is CATTGGSGTEQYF. The gene calls are TRBV5-1 and TRBJ2-7; 8 bases line up with TRBD2. In germline, CDR1 is SGHRS, CDR2 YFSETQ. Unmatched junction bases numbered 11, after V lost 9 bases and J lost 6 bases. The CDR3 runs 13 residues.

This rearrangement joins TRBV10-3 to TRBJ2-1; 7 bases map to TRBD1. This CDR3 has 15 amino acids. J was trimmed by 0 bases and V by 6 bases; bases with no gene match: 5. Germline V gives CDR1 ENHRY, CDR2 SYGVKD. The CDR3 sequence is CAIRKQGISYNEQFF. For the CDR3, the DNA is TGTGCCATCAGGAAACAGGGGATCTCCTACAATGAGCAGTTCTTC.

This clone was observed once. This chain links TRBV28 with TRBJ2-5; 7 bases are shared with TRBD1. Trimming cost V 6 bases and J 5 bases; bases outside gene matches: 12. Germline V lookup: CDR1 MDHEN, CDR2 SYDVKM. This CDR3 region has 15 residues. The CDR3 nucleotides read TGTGCCAGCAGCTCTCTGCAGGGGGAATCGGAGACCCAGTACTTC. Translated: CASSSLQGESETQYF. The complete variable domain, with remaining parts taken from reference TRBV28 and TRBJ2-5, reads DVKVTQSSRYLVKRTGEKVFLECVQDMDHENMFWYRQDPGLGLRLIYFSYDVKMKEKGDIPEGYSVSREKKERFSLILESASTNQTSMYLCASSSLQGESETQYFGPGTRLLVL.

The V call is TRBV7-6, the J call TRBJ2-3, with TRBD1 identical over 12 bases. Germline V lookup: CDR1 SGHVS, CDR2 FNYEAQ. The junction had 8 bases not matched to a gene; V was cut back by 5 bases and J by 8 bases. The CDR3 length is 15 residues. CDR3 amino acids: CASSPGQGASGTQYF. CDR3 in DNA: TGTGCCAGCAGCCCGGGACAGGGGGCCTCAGGTACGCAGTATTTT.

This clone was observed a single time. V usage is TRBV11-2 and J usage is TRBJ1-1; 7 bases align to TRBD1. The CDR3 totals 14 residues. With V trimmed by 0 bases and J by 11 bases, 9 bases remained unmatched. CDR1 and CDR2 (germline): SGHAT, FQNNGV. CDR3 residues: CASSLDGGGFGAFF. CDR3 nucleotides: TGTGCCAGCAGCTTAGATGGAGGGGGCTTTGGGGCTTTCTTT.

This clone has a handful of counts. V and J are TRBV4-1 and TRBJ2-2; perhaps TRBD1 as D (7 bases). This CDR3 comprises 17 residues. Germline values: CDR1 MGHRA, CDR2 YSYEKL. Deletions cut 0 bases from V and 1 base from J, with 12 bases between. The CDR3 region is CASSQEYQGGNTGELFF. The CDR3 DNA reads TGCGCCAGCAGCCAAGAGTATCAGGGGGGGAACACCGGGGAGCTGTTTTTT.

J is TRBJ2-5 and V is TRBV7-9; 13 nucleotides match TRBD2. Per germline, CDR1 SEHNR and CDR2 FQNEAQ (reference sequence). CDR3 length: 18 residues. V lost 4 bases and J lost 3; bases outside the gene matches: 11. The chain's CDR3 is CASSYRTSGSGRKETQYF. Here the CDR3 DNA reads TGTGCCAGCAGCTACCGGACTAGCGGGAGCGGTCGCAAAGAGACCCAGTACTTC.

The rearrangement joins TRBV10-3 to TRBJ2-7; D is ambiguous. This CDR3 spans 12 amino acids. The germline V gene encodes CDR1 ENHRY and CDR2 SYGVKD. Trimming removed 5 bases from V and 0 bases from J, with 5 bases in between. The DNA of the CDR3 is TGTGCCATCAGTCCGTACTCCTACGAGCAGTACTTC. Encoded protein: CAISPYSYEQYF.

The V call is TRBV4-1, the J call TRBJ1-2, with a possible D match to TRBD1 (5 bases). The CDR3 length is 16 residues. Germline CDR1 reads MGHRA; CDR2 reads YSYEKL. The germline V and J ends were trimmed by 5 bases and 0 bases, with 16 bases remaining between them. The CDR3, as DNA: TGCGCCAGCAGCTCAAGGGGAATGAACCCTAACTATGGCTACACCTTC. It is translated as CASSSRGMNPNYGYTF.

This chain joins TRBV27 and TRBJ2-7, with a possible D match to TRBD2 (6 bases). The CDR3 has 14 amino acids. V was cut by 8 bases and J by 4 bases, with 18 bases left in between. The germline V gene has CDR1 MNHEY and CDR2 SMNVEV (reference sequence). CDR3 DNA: TGTGCCAGCTCTGGGACTCCCGGGGGATACGAGCAGTACTTC. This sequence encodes CASSGTPGGYEQYF.

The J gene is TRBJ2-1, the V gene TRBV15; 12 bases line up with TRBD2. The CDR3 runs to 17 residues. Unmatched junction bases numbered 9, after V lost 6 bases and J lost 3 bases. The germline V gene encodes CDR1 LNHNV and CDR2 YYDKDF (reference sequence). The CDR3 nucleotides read TGTGCCACCAGTAAGGGACTAGCGGGCAACTTCTACAATGAGCAGTTCTTC. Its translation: CATSKGLAGNFYNEQFF.

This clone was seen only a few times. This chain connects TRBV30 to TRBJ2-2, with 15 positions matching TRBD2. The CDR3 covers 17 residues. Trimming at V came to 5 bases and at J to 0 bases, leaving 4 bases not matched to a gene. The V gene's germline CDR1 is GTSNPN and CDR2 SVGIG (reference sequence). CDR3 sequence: CAWGTSGRFANTGELFF. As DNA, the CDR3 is TGTGCCTGGGGGACTAGCGGGAGGTTCGCGAACACCGGGGAGCTGTTTTTT. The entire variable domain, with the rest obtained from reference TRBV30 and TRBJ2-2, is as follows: SQTIHQWPATLVQPVGSPLSLECTVEGTSNPNLYWYRQAAGRGLQLLFYSVGIGQISSEVPQNLSASRPQDRQFILSSKKLLLSDSGFYLCAWGTSGRFANTGELFFGEGSRLTVL.

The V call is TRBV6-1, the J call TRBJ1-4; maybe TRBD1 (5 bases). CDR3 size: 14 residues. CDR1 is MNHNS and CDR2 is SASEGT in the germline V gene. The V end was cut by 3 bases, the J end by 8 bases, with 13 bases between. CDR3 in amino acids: CASSEGSQGEKLFF. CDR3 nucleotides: TGTGCCAGCAGTGAGGGGTCTCAGGGCGAAAAACTGTTTTTT.

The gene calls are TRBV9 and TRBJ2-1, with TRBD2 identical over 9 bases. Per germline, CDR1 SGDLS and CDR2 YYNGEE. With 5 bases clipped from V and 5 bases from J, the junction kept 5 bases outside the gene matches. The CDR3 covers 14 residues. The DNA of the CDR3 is TGTGCCAGCAGGCCGGGACTAGCTGACAATGAGCAGTTCTTC. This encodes CASRPGLADNEQFF.

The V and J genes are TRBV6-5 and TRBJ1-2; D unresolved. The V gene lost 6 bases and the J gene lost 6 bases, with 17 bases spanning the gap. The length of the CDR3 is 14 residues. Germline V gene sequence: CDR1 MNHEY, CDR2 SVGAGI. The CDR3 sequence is CASSRPSEDDGYTF. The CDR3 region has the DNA TGTGCCAGCAGCCGACCTTCCGAGGATGATGGCTACACCTTC.

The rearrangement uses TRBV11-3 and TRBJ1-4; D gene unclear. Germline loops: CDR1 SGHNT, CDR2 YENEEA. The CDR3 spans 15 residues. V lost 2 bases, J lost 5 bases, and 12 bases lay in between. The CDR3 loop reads CASSLSRRPNEKLFF. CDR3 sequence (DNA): TGTGCCAGCAGCTTATCGCGGAGACCCAATGAAAAACTGTTTTTT.

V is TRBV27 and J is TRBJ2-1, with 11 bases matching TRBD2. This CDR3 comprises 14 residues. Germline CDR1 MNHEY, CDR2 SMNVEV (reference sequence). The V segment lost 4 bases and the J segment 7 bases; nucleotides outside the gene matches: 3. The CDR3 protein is CASSSRLAGNEQFF. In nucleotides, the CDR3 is TGTGCCAGCAGTTCACGACTAGCGGGAAATGAGCAGTTCTTC.

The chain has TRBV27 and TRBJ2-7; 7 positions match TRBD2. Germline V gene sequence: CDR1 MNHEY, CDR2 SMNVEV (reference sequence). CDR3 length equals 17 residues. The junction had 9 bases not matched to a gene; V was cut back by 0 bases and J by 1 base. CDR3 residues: CASSLSTPGTNSYEQYF. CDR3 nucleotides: TGTGCCAGCAGTTTATCGACCCCCGGGACTAATTCCTACGAGCAGTACTTC.

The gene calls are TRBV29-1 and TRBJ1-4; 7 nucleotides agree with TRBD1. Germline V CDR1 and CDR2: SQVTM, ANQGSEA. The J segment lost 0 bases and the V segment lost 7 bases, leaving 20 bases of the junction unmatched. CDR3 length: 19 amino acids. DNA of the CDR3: TGCAGCGCCTCTGATGCGGGACAGCCTAGCCAGACAACTAATGAAAAACTGTTTTTT. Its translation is CSASDAGQPSQTTNEKLFF.